This paragraph reports one T cell receptor (beta chain). Antigen: not known. Here the CDR3 omits its conserved ending phenylalanine or tryptophan, so a read error is the likely source. Germline CDR1 MNHEY, CDR2 SVGEGT. Deletions cut 6 bases from V and 5 bases from J, with 16 bases between. The CDR3 is 14 amino acids. The data originate from a study of type 1 and type 2 diabetes patients. Across the study: The cohort mixed type 1 diabetes, type 2 diabetes and nondiabetic donors.

The PCR template was genomic DNA. Amplification of the beta chain CDR3 used 30 forward and 13 reverse multiplex primers. TCRdb independently ran MiXCR on the multiplex PCR reads; one entry per CDR3 protein. The top ten hold roughly 13% of the sample, which has around 300,000 distinct CDR3 sequences, more than 40% seen once. General study points: Type 2 diabetes and control V and J usage correlated highly, around 0.97. Type 1 diabetes repertoires were significantly less diverse than type 2 diabetes ones. With limited T2D and control samples, some T1D-only expanded clones may not be T1D-specific.

The specimen sequenced was peripheral blood mononuclear cells (PBMCs). This sequence originates from a man between 18 and 35 years old with type 2 diabetes. V gene TRBV6-2 or TRBV6-3 combines with J gene TRBJ2-5; D is unresolved. The CDR3 DNA reads TGTGCCAGCAGGCCGGACGGTTTGGAGGAGACCCAGTACCTC. Amino acids: CASRPDGLEETQYL.